These 5 T cell receptor beta chains were sequenced from one sample in a study of blood T cell repertoires in COVID-19. Sequencing was performed with immunoSEQ multiplex PCR; in TCRdb, only in-frame clones are kept and a portion is missing. The table has 55,000 to 65,000 clones, 60% to 85% seen once; the top ten hold more than 2.5%. Sample: peripheral blood. These receptors originate from a man aged 60-69 years with acute or convalescent COVID-19.

The chain has TRBV6-5 and TRBJ1-1; no definite D call. Trimming pared 6 bases from V and 3 bases from J, leaving 8 bases between. Germline V gene lookup returns CDR1 MNHEY and CDR2 SVGAGI. This CDR3 contains 12 residues. The CDR3 DNA reads TGTGCCAGCAGAGTTCGGGACACTGAAGCTTTCTTT. This sequence encodes CASRVRDTEAFF.

The CDR3 region has the DNA TGTGCCAGCTCACCACCGGGGGGGCTCTACGAGCAGTACTTC. It encodes CASSPPGGLYEQYF. The rearrangement joins TRBV18 to TRBJ2-7, with a tentative D call TRBD2 (7 bases). V lost 0 bases to trimming and J lost 3 bases, with 9 bases between them. Looked up from germline, CDR1 is KGHSH and CDR2 is LQKENI. The CDR3 contains 14 residues.

This clone was recorded only once. The chain couples TRBV2 to TRBJ2-2; D call uncertain. V lost 1 base to trimming and J lost 2 bases, with 5 bases between them. Per germline, CDR1 SNHLY and CDR2 FYNNEI. The CDR3 is 14 amino acids. The CDR3 region has the DNA TGTGCCAGCAGTGAAGGTCCTAACACCGGGGAGCTGTTTTTT. This codes for CASSEGPNTGELFF.

Here the CDR3 reads CASSERTGNQPQHF. The CDR3 DNA sequence: TGTGCCAGCAGTGAACGGACAGGCAATCAGCCCCAGCATTTT. The chain employs TRBV2 and TRBJ1-5; maybe TRBD1 (6 bases). With 2 bases removed from V and 2 bases from J, the gap between germline ends came to 7 bases. Germline V gene data show CDR1 as SNHLY and CDR2 as FYNNEI. The CDR3 covers 14 residues.

The V call is TRBV12-3 or TRBV12-4, the J call TRBJ2-5; 8 nucleotides match TRBD1. The junction had 8 bases not matched to a gene; V was cut back by 7 bases and J by 7 bases. The CDR3 is made up of 13 amino acids. CDR3 sequence reads: CASIDRGGGTQYF. CDR3 in DNA: TGTGCCAGCATCGACAGGGGTGGAGGGACCCAGTACTTC.